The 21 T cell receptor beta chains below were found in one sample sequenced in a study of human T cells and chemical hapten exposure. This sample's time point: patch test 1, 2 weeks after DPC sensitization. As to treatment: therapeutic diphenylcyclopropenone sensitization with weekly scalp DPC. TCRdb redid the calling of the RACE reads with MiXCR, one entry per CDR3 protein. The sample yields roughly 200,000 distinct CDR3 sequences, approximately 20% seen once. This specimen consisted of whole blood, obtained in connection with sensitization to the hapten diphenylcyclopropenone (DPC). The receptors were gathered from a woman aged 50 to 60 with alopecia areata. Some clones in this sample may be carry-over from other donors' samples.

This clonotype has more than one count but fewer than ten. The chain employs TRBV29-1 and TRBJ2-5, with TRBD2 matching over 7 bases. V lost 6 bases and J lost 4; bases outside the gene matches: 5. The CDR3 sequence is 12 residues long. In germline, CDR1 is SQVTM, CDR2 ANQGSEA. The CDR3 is CSVSGVRETQYF. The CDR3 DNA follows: TGCAGCGTGAGCGGGGTTCGAGAGACCCAGTACTTC.

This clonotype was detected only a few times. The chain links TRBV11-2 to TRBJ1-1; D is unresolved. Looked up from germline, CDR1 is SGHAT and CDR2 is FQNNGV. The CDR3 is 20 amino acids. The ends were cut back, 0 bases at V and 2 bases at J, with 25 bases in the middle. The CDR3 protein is CASSLDRGRGLTDGNTEAFF. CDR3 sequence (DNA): TGTGCCAGCAGCTTAGATCGAGGTCGAGGCCTAACGGACGGCAACACTGAAGCTTTCTTT. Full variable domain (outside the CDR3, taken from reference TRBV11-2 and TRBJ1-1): EAGVAQSPRYKIIEKRQSVAFWCNPISGHATLYWYQQILGQGPKLLIQFQNNGVVDDSQLPKDRFSAERLKGVDSTLKIQPAKLEDSAVYLCASSLDRGRGLTDGNTEAFFGQGTRLTVV.

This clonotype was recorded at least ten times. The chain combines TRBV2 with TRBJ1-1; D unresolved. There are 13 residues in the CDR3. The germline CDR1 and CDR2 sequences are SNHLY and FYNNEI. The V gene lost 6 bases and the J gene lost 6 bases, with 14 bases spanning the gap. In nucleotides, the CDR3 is TGTGCCAGCAGGGCGCGGATACCCCCTGAAGCTTTCTTT. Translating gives CASRARIPPEAFF.

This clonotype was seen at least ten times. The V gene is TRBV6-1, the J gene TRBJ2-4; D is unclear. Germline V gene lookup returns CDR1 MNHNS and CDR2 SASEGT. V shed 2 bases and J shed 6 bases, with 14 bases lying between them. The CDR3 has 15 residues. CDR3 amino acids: CASSELPPWLNIQYF. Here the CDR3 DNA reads TGTGCCAGCAGTGAATTACCACCATGGTTAAACATTCAGTACTTC.

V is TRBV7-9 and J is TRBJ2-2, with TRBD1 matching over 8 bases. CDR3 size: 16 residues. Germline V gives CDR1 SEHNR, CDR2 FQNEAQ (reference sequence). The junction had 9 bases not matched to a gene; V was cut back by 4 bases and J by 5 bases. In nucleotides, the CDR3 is TGTGCCAGCAGCTCTATGGACAGGGTACTTACCGGGGAGCTGTTTTTT. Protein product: CASSSMDRVLTGELFF.

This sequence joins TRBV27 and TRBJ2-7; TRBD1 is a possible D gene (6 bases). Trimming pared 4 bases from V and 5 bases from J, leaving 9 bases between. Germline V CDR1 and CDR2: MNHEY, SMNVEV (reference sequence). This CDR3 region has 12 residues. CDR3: CASSSGVHEQYF. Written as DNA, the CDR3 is TGTGCCAGCAGTTCAGGGGTCCACGAGCAGTACTTC.

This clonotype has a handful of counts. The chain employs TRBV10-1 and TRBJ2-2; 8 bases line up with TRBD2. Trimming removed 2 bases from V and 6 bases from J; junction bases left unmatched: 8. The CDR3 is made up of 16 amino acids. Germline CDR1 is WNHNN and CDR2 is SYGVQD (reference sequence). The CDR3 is CASSEDGRALPGELFF. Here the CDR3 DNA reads TGCGCCAGCAGTGAGGACGGGAGGGCCCTCCCCGGGGAGCTGTTTTTT.

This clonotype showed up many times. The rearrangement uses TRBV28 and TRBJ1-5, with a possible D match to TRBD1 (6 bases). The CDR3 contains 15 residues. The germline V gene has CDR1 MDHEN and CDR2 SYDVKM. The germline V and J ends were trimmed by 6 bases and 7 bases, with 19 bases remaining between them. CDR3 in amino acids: CASRQSIGGAQPQHF. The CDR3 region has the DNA TGTGCCAGCAGACAAAGTATCGGGGGCGCACAGCCCCAGCATTTT.

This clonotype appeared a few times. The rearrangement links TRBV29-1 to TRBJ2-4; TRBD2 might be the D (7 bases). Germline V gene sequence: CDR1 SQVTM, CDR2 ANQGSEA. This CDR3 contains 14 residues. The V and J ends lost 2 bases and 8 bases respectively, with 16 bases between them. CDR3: CSVEIGGGMDIQYF. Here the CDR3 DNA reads TGCAGCGTTGAAATAGGCGGGGGCATGGACATTCAGTACTTC. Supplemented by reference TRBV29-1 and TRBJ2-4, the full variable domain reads SAVISQKPSRDICQRGTSLTIQCQVDSQVTMMFWYRQQPGQSLTLIATANQGSEATYESGFVIDKFPISRPNLTFSTLTVSNMSPEDSSIYLCSVEIGGGMDIQYFGAGTRLSVL.

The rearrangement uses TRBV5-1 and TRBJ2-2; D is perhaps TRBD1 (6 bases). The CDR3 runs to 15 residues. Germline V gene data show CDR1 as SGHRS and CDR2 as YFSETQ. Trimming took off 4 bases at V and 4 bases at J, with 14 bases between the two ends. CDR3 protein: CASSLDRHATGELFF. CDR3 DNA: TGCGCCAGCAGCCTGGACAGACACGCCACCGGGGAGCTGTTTTTT.

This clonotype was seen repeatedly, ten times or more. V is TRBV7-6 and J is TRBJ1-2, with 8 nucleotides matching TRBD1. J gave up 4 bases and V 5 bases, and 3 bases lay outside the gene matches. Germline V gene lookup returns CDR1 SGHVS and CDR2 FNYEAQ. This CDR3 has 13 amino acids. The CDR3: CASSVGQGYGYTF. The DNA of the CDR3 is TGTGCCAGCAGCGTCGGACAGGGCTATGGCTACACCTTC.

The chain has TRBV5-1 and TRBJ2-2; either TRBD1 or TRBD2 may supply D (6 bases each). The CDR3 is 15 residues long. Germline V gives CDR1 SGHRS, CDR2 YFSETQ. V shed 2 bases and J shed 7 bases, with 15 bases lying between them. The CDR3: CASSLSRGGGGELFF. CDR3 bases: TGCGCCAGCAGCTTATCCAGGGGAGGAGGCGGGGAGCTGTTTTTT.

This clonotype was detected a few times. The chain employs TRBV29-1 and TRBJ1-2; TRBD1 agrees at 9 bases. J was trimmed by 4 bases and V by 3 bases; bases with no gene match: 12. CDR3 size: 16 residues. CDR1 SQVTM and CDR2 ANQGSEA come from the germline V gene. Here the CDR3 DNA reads TGCAGCGTTGAGGAACAGGGGGCGCTTTTGGTCTATGGCTACACCTTC. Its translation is CSVEEQGALLVYGYTF. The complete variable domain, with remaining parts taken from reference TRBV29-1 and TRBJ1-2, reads SAVISQKPSRDICQRGTSLTIQCQVDSQVTMMFWYRQQPGQSLTLIATANQGSEATYESGFVIDKFPISRPNLTFSTLTVSNMSPEDSSIYLCSVEEQGALLVYGYTFGSGTRLTVV.

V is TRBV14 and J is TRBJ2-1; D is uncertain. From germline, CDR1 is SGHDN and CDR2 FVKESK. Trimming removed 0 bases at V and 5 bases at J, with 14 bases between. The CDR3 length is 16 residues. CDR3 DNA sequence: TGTGCCAGCAGCCAAGATCTAGGGATTGCAGACAATGAGCAGTTCTTC. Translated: CASSQDLGIADNEQFF.

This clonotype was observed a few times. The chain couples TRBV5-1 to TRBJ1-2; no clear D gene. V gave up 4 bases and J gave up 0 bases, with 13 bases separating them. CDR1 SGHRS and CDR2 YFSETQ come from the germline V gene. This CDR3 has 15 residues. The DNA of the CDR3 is TGCGCCAGCAGCCCCCCCGGGCAGCCTAACTATGGCTACACCTTC. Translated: CASSPPGQPNYGYTF.

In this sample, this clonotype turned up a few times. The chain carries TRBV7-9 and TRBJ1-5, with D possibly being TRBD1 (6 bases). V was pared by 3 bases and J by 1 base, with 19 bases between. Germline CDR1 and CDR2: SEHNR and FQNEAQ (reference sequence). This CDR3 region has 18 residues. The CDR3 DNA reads TGTGCCAGCAGCTTCGGGACCCCCAGGGGACGAAGCAATCAGCCCCAGCATTTT. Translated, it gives CASSFGTPRGRSNQPQHF.

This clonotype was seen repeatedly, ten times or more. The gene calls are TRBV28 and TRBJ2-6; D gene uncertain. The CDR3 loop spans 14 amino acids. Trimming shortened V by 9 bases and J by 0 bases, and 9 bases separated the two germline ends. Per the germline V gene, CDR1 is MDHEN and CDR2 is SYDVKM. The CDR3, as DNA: TGTGCCAGTCGACACCCCTCTGGGGCCAACGTCCTGACTTTC. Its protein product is CASRHPSGANVLTF.

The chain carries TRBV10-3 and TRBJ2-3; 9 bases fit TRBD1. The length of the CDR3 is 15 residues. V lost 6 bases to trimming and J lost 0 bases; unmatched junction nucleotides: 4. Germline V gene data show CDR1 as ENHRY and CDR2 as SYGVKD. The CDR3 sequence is CAIRAGTGSTDTQYF. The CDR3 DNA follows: TGTGCCATCAGAGCCGGGACAGGGAGCACAGATACGCAGTATTTT.

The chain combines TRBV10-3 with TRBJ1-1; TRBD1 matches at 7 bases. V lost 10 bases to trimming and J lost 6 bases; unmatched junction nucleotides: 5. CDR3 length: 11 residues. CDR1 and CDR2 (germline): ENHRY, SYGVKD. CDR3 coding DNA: TGTGCCAGCAAACAGGGGCCTGAAGCTTTCTTT. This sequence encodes CASKQGPEAFF.

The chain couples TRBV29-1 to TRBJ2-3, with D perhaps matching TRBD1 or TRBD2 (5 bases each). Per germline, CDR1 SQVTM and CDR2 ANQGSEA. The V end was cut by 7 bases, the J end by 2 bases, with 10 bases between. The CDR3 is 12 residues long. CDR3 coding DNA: TGCAGCGCCAGAGGGGACACAGATACGCAGTATTTT. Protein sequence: CSARGDTDTQYF.

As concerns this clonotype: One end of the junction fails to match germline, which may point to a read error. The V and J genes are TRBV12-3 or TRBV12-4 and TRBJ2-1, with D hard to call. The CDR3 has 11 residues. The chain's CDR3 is CASSNYDEQFF. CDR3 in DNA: TGTGCCAGCAGTAACTACGATGAGCAGTTCTTC.